Listed here are 8 T cell receptor beta chains from one sample, sequenced in a study of blood T cell repertoires in COVID-19 (dated by TCRdb to about 2020). The library was produced with the immunoSEQ multiplex PCR assay. The immuneACCESS repertoire file appears here via TCRdb, limited to in-frame rearrangements. These files lack a portion of the clones; in checked studies, under half of the deficit traces to unresolved V genes, and the cause of the others is not known. Recorded for this sample are roughly 86,000 clones; roughly 82% of them occurred a single time. Of the sample, just over 20% falls within the top ten clones. Sequenced sample: peripheral blood. The receptors come from a human donor in a cohort sampled during active COVID-19.

The chain is built from TRBV7-9 and TRBJ1-4; D not certain. CDR1 and CDR2 (germline): SEHNR, FQNEAQ (reference sequence). The CDR3 is 12 residues long. The V end was cut by 5 bases, the J end by 7 bases, with 8 bases between. CDR3 sequence reads: CASSLNGEKLFF. CDR3 nucleotides: TGTGCCAGCAGCCTAAATGGTGAAAAACTGTTTTTT.

This clone occurred once. The rearrangement joins TRBV19 to TRBJ2-1, with 8 bases matching TRBD1. This CDR3 is built from 15 residues. From germline, CDR1 is LNHDA and CDR2 SQIVND (reference sequence). The junction had 12 bases not matched to a gene; V was cut back by 7 bases and J by 7 bases. DNA for the CDR3: TGTGCCAGTATTCTCGACAGGGGTGGTTTAAATGAGCAGTTCTTC. This translates into CASILDRGGLNEQFF.

V usage is TRBV13 and J usage is TRBJ2-1; TRBD1 aligns across 7 bases. There are 14 residues in the CDR3. The junction had 10 bases not matched to a gene; V was cut back by 7 bases and J by 7 bases. Per the germline V gene, CDR1 is PRHDT and CDR2 is FYEKMQ (reference sequence). The CDR3 loop reads CASMGRGRGNEQFF. CDR3 nucleotides: TGTGCCAGCATGGGAAGGGGGCGCGGTAATGAGCAGTTCTTC. Complete variable domain (other parts from reference TRBV13 and TRBJ2-1): AAGVIQSPRHLIKEKRETATLKCYPIPRHDTVYWYQQGPGQDPQFLISFYEKMQSDKGSIPDRFSAQQFSDYHSELNMSSLELGDSALYFCASMGRGRGNEQFFGPGTRLTVL.

The rearrangement uses TRBV28 and TRBJ2-4, with 9 nucleotides matching TRBD1. CDR1 and CDR2 from the germline V gene are MDHEN and SYDVKM. The CDR3 consists of 15 residues. V trimming: 2 bases; J trimming: 13 bases; junction bases outside the gene matches: 12. The CDR3 loop reads CASSLRTGGAYNQYF. CDR3 DNA: TGTGCCAGCAGTTTACGTACAGGGGGCGCGTACAACCAGTACTTC.

This chain connects TRBV7-6 to TRBJ1-1; D perhaps matches TRBD1 (5 bases). Germline values: CDR1 SGHVS, CDR2 FNYEAQ. V was pared by 5 bases and J by 1 base, with 14 bases between. This CDR3 region has 15 residues. The CDR3 loop is CASSPGLDWNTEAFF. CDR3 bases: TGTGCCAGCAGCCCGGGACTGGATTGGAACACTGAAGCTTTCTTT.

The chain combines TRBV28 with TRBJ1-5, with 9 bases fitting TRBD1. Germline-derived CDR1 and CDR2 are MDHEN and SYDVKM. The junction had 6 bases not matched to a gene; V was cut back by 6 bases and J by 6 bases. The CDR3 is 14 amino acids. The CDR3 loop is CASSPGTGLQPQHF. The CDR3 bases are TGTGCCAGCAGCCCCGGGACAGGGCTTCAGCCCCAGCATTTT.

The count of this clone is one. The genes are TRBV6-5 and TRBJ2-2, with D perhaps matching TRBD2 (5 bases). The germline gives CDR1 MNHEY, CDR2 SVGAGI. V was shortened by 6 bases and J by 4 bases, with 12 bases between the two germline ends. The CDR3 spans 14 residues. The CDR3, as DNA: TGTGCCAGCAGAGGACTGAGTGGCACCGGGGAGCTGTTTTTT. Translating gives CASRGLSGTGELFF.

This sequence joins TRBV4-1 and TRBJ1-6, with D unresolved. Germline V gene lookup returns CDR1 MGHRA and CDR2 YSYEKL. The V gene lost 0 bases and the J gene lost 3 bases, with 9 bases spanning the gap. The CDR3 totals 16 residues. The CDR3: CASSQDLADYNSPLHF. Written as DNA, the CDR3 is TGCGCCAGCAGCCAAGATCTGGCGGACTATAATTCACCCCTCCACTTT.